The clone carrying this T cell receptor (beta chain) was seen only once. The antigen is not known. The entry originates in a study of Tregs in tolerant kidney transplant recipients. Recipients received nonmyeloablative bone marrow transplants from related graft donors, with transient mixed chimerism. Unstimulated regulatory T cells (CD4+CD25+CD127-), CD4+CD25- non-regulatory cells, CD4 and CD8 cells were FACS-sorted from thawed PBMCs. Sequencing used immunoSEQ multiplex PCR; TCRdb keeps in-frame clones, though not all of them. This table holds tens of thousands of clones, about 91% found once. Study observations and caveats: Few patients were studied, so findings need validation in larger groups. This study did not directly address biological reproducibility. Antigen-driven expansion was suggested because donor-specific Tregs expanded more than all Tregs in tolerant patients.

This receptor was taken from a human patient who received a combined kidney and bone marrow transplant. Some T cells may have come from the graft donor. The sample in question was CD4+ T cells from blood (PBMCs), obtained 24 months after the transplant.

The CDR3 loop reads CASSPSGSVNTEAFF. As DNA, the CDR3 is TGTGCCAGCAGCCCTAGCGGGTCAGTGAACACTGAAGCTTTCTTT. This sequence joins TRBV7-6 and TRBJ1-1; D unclear. Germline assignment: CDR1 SGHVS and CDR2 FNYEAQ. V lost 5 bases, J lost 0 bases, and 13 bases lay in between. The CDR3 runs 15 residues.